The entry that follows covers one T cell receptor (beta chain) sequence. Arm-PCR of CDR3 regions and iRepertoire HTBI primers were used to build TCR beta libraries. TCRdb used MiXCR to reprocess the multiplex PCR reads, holding one entry per CDR3 protein. Among 360,000 or so distinct CDR3 sequences listed, roughly 25% were seen once. Stated time point: persistent/refractory GD, antithyroid drugs over 5 years with positive TRAb. Following extraction of RNA from PBMCs, that RNA was used to make the TCR library. This sample is drawn from a study of regulatory T cells in long-lasting Graves disease. In germline, CDR1 is SGDLS, CDR2 YYNGEE. The CDR3 is made up of 22 amino acids. V lost 0 bases and J lost 0; bases outside the gene matches: 12.

The sequence was obtained from a woman between 35 and 50 years old with Graves disease. V and J are TRBV9 and TRBJ2-1; 16 bases match TRBD2. Sequenced here: peripheral blood mononuclear cells (PBMCs), sampled when the disease was refractory, from a patient treated with antithyroid drugs. For the CDR3, the DNA is TGTGCCAGCAGCGTAGCTCGTGCCGGGACTAGCGGGAGGGAAAGCTCCTACAATGAGCAGTTCTTC. The encoded protein is CASSVARAGTSGRESSYNEQFF.